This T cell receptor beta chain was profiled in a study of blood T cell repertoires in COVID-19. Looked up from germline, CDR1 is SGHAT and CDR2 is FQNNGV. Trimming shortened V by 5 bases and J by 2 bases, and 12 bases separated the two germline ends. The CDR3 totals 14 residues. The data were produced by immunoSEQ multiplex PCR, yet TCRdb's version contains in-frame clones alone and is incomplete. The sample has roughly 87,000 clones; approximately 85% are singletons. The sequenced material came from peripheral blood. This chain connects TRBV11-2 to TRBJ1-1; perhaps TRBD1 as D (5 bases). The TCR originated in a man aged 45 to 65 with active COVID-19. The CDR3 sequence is CASSAGGPNTEAFF. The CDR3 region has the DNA TGTGCCAGCAGCGCCGGGGGACCTAACACTGAAGCTTTCTTT. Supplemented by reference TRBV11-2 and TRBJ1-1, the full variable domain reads EAGVAQSPRYKIIEKRQSVAFWCNPISGHATLYWYQQILGQGPKLLIQFQNNGVVDDSQLPKDRFSAERLKGVDSTLKIQPAKLEDSAVYLCASSAGGPNTEAFFGQGTRLTVV.